This T cell receptor (beta chain) was retrieved from a study of technical replicates of blood from a few donors. Per the germline V gene, CDR1 is SGHTA and CDR2 is FQGNSA. J gave up 6 bases and V 3 bases, and 4 bases lay outside the gene matches. This CDR3 contains 14 residues. Only in-frame clones appear in the TCRdb table, and some are missing; sequencing was by immunoSEQ multiplex PCR. The profile shows nearly 80,000 clones, around 96% of them singletons. Sequencing was performed on T cells isolated from PBMCs. The genes are TRBV7-2 and TRBJ2-7; TRBD2 matches 11 bases. The sequence was obtained from a human donor in good health. The CDR3 coding sequence is TGTGCCAGCAGCTTTAGCGGGAGGGATCGCGAGCAGTACTTC. This translates into CASSFSGRDREQYF. The variable domain in full, completed from reference TRBV7-2 and TRBJ2-7, reads GAGVSQSPSNKVTEKGKDVELRCDPISGHTALYWYRQSLGQGLEFLIYFQGNSAPDKSGLPSDRFSAERTGGSVSTLTIQRTQQEDSAVYLCASSFSGRDREQYFGPGTRLTVT.